Shown below are 14 T cell receptor beta chains from a single sample sequenced in a study of graft-versus-host responses after intestinal transplantation. No antigen has been assigned to these receptors. The repertoire was sequenced with immunoSEQ multiplex PCR; TCRdb's copy has only in-frame clones and lacks some. The sample includes 80,000 to 100,000 clones, 92% of them seen just once. The specimen was unstimulated CD4+ T cells sorted from spleen or lymph node cells, collected before intestinal transplant. These receptors were obtained from a human donor who received an intestinal transplant.

V is TRBV27 and J is TRBJ2-5; 7 bases line up with TRBD1. Germline V gene sequence: CDR1 MNHEY, CDR2 SMNVEV (reference sequence). After removal of 5 bases from V and 5 bases from J, the junction contained 8 bases not matched to a gene. The CDR3 runs to 14 residues. The CDR3 coding sequence is TGTGCCAGCAGTCGGATGAACAGGGGTGAGACCCAGTACTTC. It codes for CASSRMNRGETQYF.

The chain uses TRBV4-1 and TRBJ1-4; TRBD1 matches at 8 bases. Germline V gene sequence: CDR1 MGHRA, CDR2 YSYEKL. Germline trimming cut 3 bases from V and 6 bases from J; bases unmatched to any gene: 6. The CDR3 is 15 residues long. The CDR3 DNA reads TGCGCCAGCAGCCATCCGGGACAGGACTATGAAAAACTGTTTTTT. Protein sequence: CASSHPGQDYEKLFF.

This clone was seen once. The V gene is TRBV7-3, the J gene TRBJ2-5, with TRBD1 identical over 8 bases. This CDR3 has 16 residues. The V gene's germline CDR1 is SGHTA and CDR2 FQGTGA. Losses at the gene ends were 5 bases for V and 4 bases for J; bases not matched to a gene: 12. Written as DNA, the CDR3 is TGTGCCAGCAGCCCTAACCCCGGACAGGGTCGAGAGACCCAGTACTTC. Protein: CASSPNPGQGRETQYF.

The chain has TRBV11-3 and TRBJ1-2; D is undetermined. The germline V gene has CDR1 SGHNT and CDR2 YENEEA. This CDR3 is 12 amino acids long. V lost 4 bases, J lost 9 bases, and 12 bases lay in between. This CDR3 reads CASSSGSVSYTF. In DNA, the CDR3 is TGTGCCAGCAGCTCCGGGTCCGTCAGCTACACCTTC.

The chain is built from TRBV19 and TRBJ1-5; the D gene is possibly TRBD1 (5 bases). V was pared by 7 bases and J by 4 bases, with 14 bases between. The CDR3 spans 14 residues. Per the germline V gene, CDR1 is LNHDA and CDR2 is SQIVND (reference sequence). CDR3 amino acids: CASTPVRGNQPQHF. In DNA form, the CDR3 reads TGTGCCAGTACCCCGGTCCGGGGGAATCAGCCCCAGCATTTT. The whole variable domain, remainder taken from reference TRBV19 and TRBJ1-5, is DGGITQSPKYLFRKEGQNVTLSCEQNLNHDAMYWYRQDPGQGLRLIYYSQIVNDFQKGDIAEGYSVSREKKESFPLTVTSAQKNPTAFYLCASTPVRGNQPQHFGDGTRLSIL.

This chain joins TRBV2 and TRBJ2-1, with 7 bases matching TRBD2. The CDR3 runs to 15 residues. Germline CDR1 is SNHLY and CDR2 is FYNNEI. Germline trimming cut 10 bases from V and 2 bases from J; bases unmatched to any gene: 11. CDR3 in amino acids: CATQRERGPYNEQFF. The CDR3 DNA is TGTGCCACCCAAAGAGAGCGGGGTCCCTACAATGAGCAGTTCTTC.

The J gene is TRBJ2-7, the V gene TRBV18; 11 positions agree with TRBD2. Germline lookup yields CDR1 KGHSH and CDR2 LQKENI. V was clipped by 2 bases and J by 2 bases; unmatched bases: 2. This CDR3 comprises 15 residues. CDR3 loop: CASSPLAGGPYEQYF. DNA for the CDR3: TGTGCCAGCTCACCATTAGCGGGAGGGCCCTACGAGCAGTACTTC.

The chain employs TRBV7-9 and TRBJ1-2, with 9 bases identical to TRBD1. With V trimmed by 5 bases and J by 4 bases, 5 bases remained unmatched. This CDR3 has 14 amino acids. Germline V gives CDR1 SEHNR, CDR2 FQNEAQ (reference sequence). The CDR3 loop reads CASSKGQGIYGYTF. In DNA form, the CDR3 reads TGTGCCAGCAGCAAGGGACAGGGCATCTATGGCTACACCTTC.

The CDR3: CASSLWLGQGTNNEQFF. As DNA, the CDR3 is TGTGCCAGCAGTTTATGGCTGGGACAGGGGACCAACAATGAGCAGTTCTTC. This chain connects TRBV28 to TRBJ2-1, with 10 bases identical to TRBD1. Germline CDR1 reads MDHEN; CDR2 reads SYDVKM. The CDR3 extends over 17 amino acids. The junction had 7 bases not matched to a gene; V was cut back by 0 bases and J by 5 bases.

The chain links TRBV5-5 to TRBJ1-2; no clear D. The CDR3 contains 13 residues. The V gene's germline CDR1 is SGHKS and CDR2 YYEKEE (reference sequence). V was cut by 4 bases and J by 5 bases, with 12 bases left in between. CDR3 in DNA: TGTGCCAGCAGCCCTGGAGGGCTGTATGGCTACACCTTC. Translating it yields CASSPGGLYGYTF.

CDR3: CASSYDGQGNTDTQYF. The CDR3 coding sequence is TGTGCCAGCAGTTACGACGGACAGGGGAACACAGATACGCAGTATTTT. The chain links TRBV6-5 to TRBJ2-3; 9 nucleotides match TRBD1. Germline V gives CDR1 MNHEY, CDR2 SVGAGI. The CDR3 runs 16 residues. Unmatched junction bases numbered 5, after V lost 2 bases and J lost 2 bases.

This clone was seen once. CDR3 sequence (DNA): TGTGCCAGCAGTTCCCCAGCGGCGGGCGGAGTCGAGCAGTACTTC. Protein product: CASSSPAAGGVEQYF. This chain joins TRBV27 and TRBJ2-7, with D possibly matching TRBD2 (5 bases). Trimming shortened V by 4 bases and J by 6 bases, and 19 bases separated the two germline ends. The CDR3 covers 15 residues. Germline V lookup: CDR1 MNHEY, CDR2 SMNVEV (reference sequence).

The rearrangement joins TRBV19 to TRBJ2-7; the match to TRBD2 covers 10 bases. The germline gives CDR1 LNHDA, CDR2 SQIVND (reference sequence). V trimming: 4 bases; J trimming: 2 bases; junction bases outside the gene matches: 5. CDR3 length equals 15 residues. The CDR3 bases are TGTGCCAGTAGTACCCTAGCGGGGGATACCTACGAGCAGTACTTC. The encoded protein is CASSTLAGDTYEQYF. The full variable domain, rest sourced from reference TRBV19 and TRBJ2-7, is DGGITQSPKYLFRKEGQNVTLSCEQNLNHDAMYWYRQDPGQGLRLIYYSQIVNDFQKGDIAEGYSVSREKKESFPLTVTSAQKNPTAFYLCASSTLAGDTYEQYFGPGTRLTVT.

The chain joins TRBV6-1 to TRBJ2-5, with TRBD1 identical over 9 bases. V lost 11 bases to trimming and J lost 5 bases; unmatched junction nucleotides: 6. The CDR3 is made up of 12 amino acids. The germline CDR1 and CDR2 sequences are MNHNS and SASEGT. CDR3 coding DNA: TGTGCCTTACAGGGGGCGGGGGAGACCCAGTACTTC. Its protein is CALQGAGETQYF.